Listed here are 9 T cell receptor beta chains from one sample, sequenced in a study of cytomegalovirus exposure and HLA in healthy donors. A multiplex PCR was run with 60 Vbeta primers and 13 Jbeta primers. Measured with immunoSEQ multiplex PCR; TCRdb has only the in-frame clones, and not every one. This table has roughly 240,000 clones, approximately 84% appearing once. Sample: PBMCs. The receptors stem from a girl aged 2 to 9 in good health and CMV-seronegative.

The chain combines TRBV6-1 with TRBJ1-2; D is possibly TRBD1 (5 bases). Germline CDR1 is MNHNS and CDR2 is SASEGT. The CDR3 runs 14 residues. Trimming left V 4 bases short and J 9 bases short, with 18 bases between. CDR3 in DNA: TGTGCCAGCAGTGTTGCGGGCTGGAGGGGAAGCTACACCTTC. Translated, it gives CASSVAGWRGSYTF.

This rearrangement joins TRBV4-1 to TRBJ2-1; D gene uncertain. From germline, CDR1 is MGHRA and CDR2 YSYEKL. The CDR3 has 12 residues. V was cut by 4 bases and J by 6 bases, with 7 bases left in between. The CDR3 nucleotides are TGCGCCAGCAGCCCCAATTCCAATGAGCAGTTCTTC. It encodes CASSPNSNEQFF.

The gene calls are TRBV9 and TRBJ1-2, with a weak D call TRBD1 (6 bases). The CDR3 totals 15 residues. Per germline, CDR1 SGDLS and CDR2 YYNGEE. With 4 bases removed from V and 3 bases from J, the gap between germline ends came to 16 bases. The CDR3 DNA reads TGTGCCAGCAGCTCGGGCAGGGGTCTTGACTATGGCTACACCTTC. It specifies CASSSGRGLDYGYTF. The full variable domain, rest sourced from reference TRBV9 and TRBJ1-2, is DSGVTQTPKHLITATGQRVTLRCSPRSGDLSVYWYQQSLDQGLQFLIQYYNGEERAKGNILERFSAQQFPDLHSELNLSSLELGDSALYFCASSSGRGLDYGYTFGSGTRLTVV.

This clone was seen more than once but under ten times. The chain links TRBV5-1 to TRBJ1-5, with TRBD1 matching over 7 bases. V was clipped by 7 bases and J by 2 bases; unmatched bases: 3. Germline V CDR1 and CDR2: SGHRS, YFSETQ. The CDR3 is made up of 13 amino acids. The CDR3 region is CASGGQGNQPQHF. The CDR3 coding sequence is TGCGCCAGCGGAGGACAGGGCAATCAGCCCCAGCATTTT.

CDR3 sequence: CAIKLQSSGNTIYF. CDR3 in DNA: TGTGCCATTAAGCTACAGAGCTCTGGAAACACCATATATTTT. The chain joins TRBV10-3 to TRBJ1-3, with unresolved D. CDR1 is ENHRY, CDR2 SYGVKD, per germline. The CDR3 covers 14 residues. Trimming left V 9 bases short and J 0 bases short, with 12 bases between.

This clone occurred a few times. The chain links TRBV2 to TRBJ1-1; a weak D match, TRBD1 (5 bases). V shed 4 bases and J shed 13 bases, with 13 bases lying between them. The CDR3 is made up of 11 amino acids. Looked up from germline, CDR1 is SNHLY and CDR2 is FYNNEI. CDR3 protein: CASSGTSPGFF. CDR3 in DNA: TGTGCCAGCAGTGGGACATCCCCGGGTTTCTTT. The full variable domain, in which reference TRBV2 and TRBJ1-1 provide the parts outside the CDR3, is EPEVTQTPSHQVTQMGQEVILRCVPISNHLYFYWYRQILGQKVEFLVSFYNNEISEKSEIFDDQFSVERPDGSNFTLKIRSTKLEDSAMYFCASSGTSPGFFGQGTRLTVV.

This sequence joins TRBV6-6 and TRBJ2-1; a possible D gene is TRBD2 (7 bases). V was trimmed by 7 bases and J by 4 bases, leaving 14 bases between them. The CDR3 loop spans 14 amino acids. Germline V gene lookup returns CDR1 MNHNY and CDR2 SVGAGI (reference sequence). This CDR3 is CASKGGAKYNEQFF. In DNA, the CDR3 is TGTGCCAGCAAAGGGGGGGCCAAATACAATGAGCAGTTCTTC.

This CDR3 is CASSWYRDRGSKGNSPLHF. The CDR3 bases are TGTGCCAGCAGCTGGTACCGGGACAGGGGGAGTAAAGGGAATTCACCCCTCCACTTT. The gene calls are TRBV11-2 and TRBJ1-6, with 11 bases lining up with TRBD1. V lost 4 bases, J lost 7 bases, and 15 bases stayed unmatched. The CDR3 is made up of 19 amino acids. Germline CDR1 and CDR2: SGHAT and FQNNGV. Based on the CDR3 plus reference TRBV11-2 and TRBJ1-6, the full variable domain is EAGVAQSPRYKIIEKRQSVAFWCNPISGHATLYWYQQILGQGPKLLIQFQNNGVVDDSQLPKDRFSAERLKGVDSTLKIQPAKLEDSAVYLCASSWYRDRGSKGNSPLHFGNGTRLTVT.

The V call is TRBV15, the J call TRBJ2-5; 8 bases fit TRBD1. Germline V gene data show CDR1 as LNHNV and CDR2 as YYDKDF (reference sequence). CDR3 length: 15 residues. Trimming cost V 0 bases and J 5 bases; bases outside gene matches: 5. CDR3: CATSRDPDRAETQYF. The CDR3 DNA reads as TGTGCCACCAGCAGAGATCCGGACAGGGCGGAGACCCAGTACTTC.